These 14 T cell receptor beta chains came from one sample sequenced in a study of shared clonotypes between healthy human individuals. Repertoires were generated with immunoSEQ multiplex PCR, while TCRdb's copy carries only in-frame clones and drops some. The sample holds about 2.4 million clones, 80% to 95% seen once. The sample taken for sequencing was naive CD4+ T cells from PBMCs. Subset indicated: CD45RA+ positively selected. The receptors come from a man aged 18 to 30 in good health. Some clones in this sample may be carry-over from other donors' samples.

This clone was recorded a few times. The rearrangement joins TRBV20-1 to TRBJ2-1; 7 bases line up with TRBD2. Germline trimming cut 6 bases from V and 7 bases from J; bases unmatched to any gene: 3. The germline V gene encodes CDR1 DFQATT and CDR2 SNEGSKA (reference sequence). This CDR3 comprises 11 residues. In DNA form, the CDR3 reads TGCAGTGCACCACTAGCGAATGAGCAGTTCTTC. This encodes CSAPLANEQFF.

Comment on this clone: Other DNA sequences of this sample code for an identical CDR3. This rearrangement joins TRBV2 to TRBJ2-3; no clear D. Trimming removed 6 bases from V and 4 bases from J, with 8 bases in between. The germline CDR1 and CDR2 sequences are SNHLY and FYNNEI. The CDR3 runs 12 residues. The CDR3, as DNA: TGTGCCAGCAGGACTCTAGCAGATACGCAGTATTTT. It specifies CASRTLADTQYF.

The chain is built from TRBV7-2 and TRBJ2-1; TRBD1 is a possible D gene (5 bases). From germline, CDR1 is SGHTA and CDR2 FQGNSA. Trimming took off 5 bases at V and 4 bases at J, with 9 bases between the two ends. The CDR3 is 13 residues long. CDR3 sequence reads: CASSNHRYNEQFF. In DNA, the CDR3 is TGTGCCAGCAGCAACCACAGGTACAATGAGCAGTTCTTC. The variable domain in full, completed from reference TRBV7-2 and TRBJ2-1, reads GAGVSQSPSNKVTEKGKDVELRCDPISGHTALYWYRQSLGQGLEFLIYFQGNSAPDKSGLPSDRFSAERTGGSVSTLTIQRTQQEDSAVYLCASSNHRYNEQFFGPGTRLTVL.

On this clone itself: This sample also contains other DNA sequences that code for the same CDR3. The chain employs TRBV11-3 and TRBJ2-2; D is uncertain. Per germline, CDR1 SGHNT and CDR2 YENEEA. V lost 5 bases to trimming and J lost 5 bases, with 6 bases between them. This CDR3 contains 12 residues. This CDR3 reads CASSPSTGELFF. CDR3 DNA: TGTGCCAGCAGCCCATCGACCGGGGAGCTGTTTTTT.

This chain connects TRBV4-2 to TRBJ1-1, with a tentative D call TRBD1 (5 bases). The V end was cut by 3 bases, the J end by 6 bases, with 11 bases between. Germline assignment: CDR1 LGHNA and CDR2 YNFKEQ. The CDR3 is 13 residues long. The DNA of the CDR3 is TGTGCCAGCAGCCAGGGACGAGACGCTGAAGCTTTCTTT. Translated: CASSQGRDAEAFF.

The rearrangement uses TRBV4-1 and TRBJ1-2; TRBD1 matches 9 bases. The junction had 11 bases not matched to a gene; V was cut back by 2 bases and J by 4 bases. Per the germline V gene, CDR1 is MGHRA and CDR2 is YSYEKL. CDR3 length: 17 residues. The CDR3 loop reads CASSQPGTGIYAYGYTF. CDR3 in DNA: TGCGCCAGCAGCCAACCCGGGACAGGGATTTATGCCTATGGCTACACCTTC.

The rearrangement uses TRBV29-1 and TRBJ1-4, with D unclear. Germline CDR1 and CDR2: SQVTM and ANQGSEA. This CDR3 has 13 residues. V lost 6 bases and J lost 3, with 11 bases in between. DNA of the CDR3: TGCAGCGTACGTCGGTCACCTAATGAAAAACTGTTTTTT. Protein: CSVRRSPNEKLFF.

The chain couples TRBV5-1 to TRBJ1-5; D perhaps matches TRBD1 (5 bases). Trimming took 4 bases from V and 6 from J, leaving 17 bases between them. From germline, CDR1 is SGHRS and CDR2 YFSETQ. This CDR3 has 15 amino acids. The DNA for the CDR3 is TGCGCCAGCAGCCCCCTGGCAGGGCCCCCTCAGCCCCAGCATTTT. It translates to CASSPLAGPPQPQHF.

The chain couples TRBV9 to TRBJ2-3, with D perhaps matching TRBD2 (5 bases). V gave up 5 bases and J gave up 0 bases, with 28 bases separating them. This CDR3 has 20 amino acids. Looked up from germline, CDR1 is SGDLS and CDR2 is YYNGEE. The chain's CDR3 is CASSLPTTSHGRNSTDTQYF. CDR3 nucleotide sequence: TGTGCCAGCAGTCTCCCGACTACCTCTCATGGACGGAATAGCACAGATACGCAGTATTTT.

Of note for this clone: This specimen includes other DNA sequences encoding the same CDR3. The genes are TRBV9 and TRBJ2-1; 11 bases are a match to TRBD1. The CDR3 spans 15 residues. Germline V CDR1 and CDR2: SGDLS, YYNGEE. The junction had 5 bases not matched to a gene; V was cut back by 0 bases and J by 9 bases. As DNA, the CDR3 is TGTGCCAGCAGCGTAGTCGGACAGGGGGCAGGTGAGCAGTTCTTC. This translates into CASSVVGQGAGEQFF.

V gene TRBV15 combines with J gene TRBJ2-5; 7 nucleotides match TRBD1. From germline, CDR1 is LNHNV and CDR2 YYDKDF (reference sequence). The CDR3 contains 16 residues. The ends lost 3 bases at V and 1 base at J; junction bases unmatched: 8. The CDR3 loop is CATSRGLRDSQETQYF. CDR3 sequence (DNA): TGTGCCACCAGCAGGGGGCTCCGGGACAGCCAAGAGACCCAGTACTTC.

Comment on this clone: Other DNA sequences within the sample encode an identical CDR3. This CDR3 is CASSLEQGNTEAFF. Written as DNA, the CDR3 is TGCGCCAGCAGCTTGGAGCAGGGGAACACTGAAGCTTTCTTT. The chain combines TRBV5-1 with TRBJ1-1, with D tentatively TRBD1 (5 bases). The CDR3 length is 14 residues. CDR1 and CDR2 from the germline V gene are SGHRS and YFSETQ. The V gene lost 0 bases and the J gene lost 1 base, with 7 bases spanning the gap.

The CDR3 DNA sequence: TGTGCCAGCAGCTTAGCGGTGGGCCACGGCTACACCTTC. Its translation: CASSLAVGHGYTF. V and J are TRBV7-2 and TRBJ1-2; D not certain. The germline V gene has CDR1 SGHTA and CDR2 FQGNSA. This CDR3 is built from 13 residues. The V end lost 0 bases, the J end lost 8 bases, and 10 bases lay between the germline ends.

The rearrangement joins TRBV28 to TRBJ2-1; 9 bases map to TRBD2. Germline trimming cut 10 bases from V and 5 bases from J; bases unmatched to any gene: 12. The germline V gene has CDR1 MDHEN and CDR2 SYDVKM. The CDR3 contains 15 residues. CDR3 region: CATLPGVAGDNEQFF. In nucleotides, the CDR3 is TGTGCCACCCTGCCTGGGGTAGCGGGGGACAATGAGCAGTTCTTC. Using reference TRBV28 and TRBJ2-1 for the parts outside the CDR3, the full variable domain is DVKVTQSSRYLVKRTGEKVFLECVQDMDHENMFWYRQDPGLGLRLIYFSYDVKMKEKGDIPEGYSVSREKKERFSLILESASTNQTSMYLCATLPGVAGDNEQFFGPGTRLTVL.